The 22 T cell receptor beta chains presented below share a single source sample, sequenced in a study of immune evolution from preneoplasia to lung adenocarcinoma. Here immunoSEQ multiplex PCR was the method, and the copy in TCRdb shows in-frame clones only, minus some. The table includes about 41,000 clones, less than 85% detected once. The material sequenced was FFPE invasive lung adenocarcinoma tissue. These receptor sequences come from a person aged 55 to 75 with lung adenocarcinoma.

V usage is TRBV20-1 and J usage is TRBJ2-5, with TRBD2 matching 7 bases. This CDR3 comprises 11 residues. The ends lost 6 bases at V and 5 bases at J; junction bases unmatched: 3. CDR1 DFQATT and CDR2 SNEGSKA come from the germline V gene (reference sequence). Here the CDR3 DNA reads TGCAGTGCCCGGGGAGGGGAGACCCAGTACTTC. Encoded protein: CSARGGETQYF.

J is TRBJ2-2 and V is TRBV5-4; D may be TRBD1 or TRBD2 (5 bases each). The germline gives CDR1 SGHNT, CDR2 YYREEE (reference sequence). The CDR3 extends over 16 amino acids. V was clipped by 0 bases and J by 6 bases, with 15 bases between them. CDR3 sequence reads: CASSLAAGGASGELFF. CDR3 in DNA: TGTGCCAGCAGCTTGGCCGCGGGTGGGGCATCCGGGGAGCTGTTTTTT.

The V call is TRBV7-3, the J call TRBJ2-5; 8 positions agree with TRBD2. The CDR3 spans 13 residues. Trimming at V came to 5 bases and at J to 5 bases, leaving 4 bases not matched to a gene. Germline V gene sequence: CDR1 SGHTA, CDR2 FQGTGA. CDR3 amino acids: CASSPAGDETQYF. CDR3 nucleotides: TGTGCCAGCAGCCCAGCGGGAGATGAGACCCAGTACTTC. The entire variable domain, with the rest obtained from reference TRBV7-3 and TRBJ2-5, is as follows: GAGVSQTPSNKVTEKGKYVELRCDPISGHTALYWYRQSLGQGPEFLIYFQGTGAADDSGLPNDRFFAVRPEGSVSTLKIQRTERGDSAVYLCASSPAGDETQYFGPGTRLLVL.

The chain joins TRBV5-6 to TRBJ1-1; D remains unclear. The CDR3 has 13 amino acids. V dropped 1 base and J dropped 5 bases, with 9 bases sitting between them. The V gene's germline CDR1 is SGHDT and CDR2 YYEEEE. The CDR3 region has the DNA TGTGCCAGCAGCTTGTACAGTCGGACTGAAGCTTTCTTT. Protein: CASSLYSRTEAFF.

The rearrangement uses TRBV29-1 and TRBJ2-2; 7 bases agree with TRBD1. Germline values: CDR1 SQVTM, CDR2 ANQGSEA. The CDR3 extends over 14 amino acids. The DNA of the CDR3 is TGCGCTTCTTCGAGAACAGGGGACACCGGGGAGCTGTTTTTT. Its protein is CASSRTGDTGELFF.

This clone has more than one count but fewer than ten. Other DNA sequences within the sample encode an identical CDR3. The chain carries TRBV27 and TRBJ2-2; TRBD2 aligns across 11 bases. This CDR3 region has 15 residues. Germline lookup yields CDR1 MNHEY and CDR2 SMNVEV (reference sequence). Losses at the gene ends were 6 bases for V and 3 bases for J; bases not matched to a gene: 3. The DNA of the CDR3 is TGTGCCAGCAGACTAGCGGGAGTCGACACCGGGGAGCTGTTTTTT. Translation: CASRLAGVDTGELFF.

This clone was observed a single time. The chain carries TRBV5-6 and TRBJ2-1; possibly TRBD2 for D (5 bases). Trimming left V 1 base short and J 2 bases short, with 10 bases between. The CDR3 runs 15 residues. The germline CDR1 and CDR2 sequences are SGHDT and YYEEEE. The CDR3 loop is CASSLRSGTYNEQFF. The CDR3 DNA sequence: TGTGCCAGCAGCTTGAGGAGCGGCACCTACAATGAGCAGTTCTTC.

The chain recombines TRBV6-5 with TRBJ2-6, with TRBD2 as a possible D gene (6 bases). The CDR3 contains 15 residues. The germline V gene has CDR1 MNHEY and CDR2 SVGAGI. V was pared by 8 bases and J by 0 bases, with 11 bases between. The DNA of the CDR3 is TGTGCCAGCGGCCGGGGAGGCTCTGGGGCCAACGTCCTGACTTTC. Residues: CASGRGGSGANVLTF.

The V gene is TRBV5-4, the J gene TRBJ2-3; D ambiguous. The CDR3 has 11 amino acids. The germline gives CDR1 SGHNT, CDR2 YYREEE (reference sequence). The V gene lost 1 base and the J gene lost 6 bases, with 3 bases spanning the gap. The CDR3 DNA sequence: TGTGCCAGCAGCTTGAAGGATACGCAGTATTTT. This translates into CASSLKDTQYF.

The rearrangement uses TRBV28 and TRBJ1-5; D unclear. Deletions cut 7 bases from V and 0 bases from J, with 7 bases between. CDR3 length: 13 residues. CDR1 and CDR2 from the germline V gene are MDHEN and SYDVKM. The chain's CDR3 is CASNADSNQPQHF. CDR3 in DNA: TGTGCCAGCAACGCTGATAGCAATCAGCCCCAGCATTTT.

The V gene is TRBV9, the J gene TRBJ2-2; D remains ambiguous. This CDR3 is 13 amino acids long. Germline CDR1 is SGDLS and CDR2 is YYNGEE. The V and J ends lost 0 bases and 1 base respectively, with 1 base between them. CDR3 in DNA: TGTGCCAGCAGCGTAGAGAACACCGGGGAGCTGTTTTTT. Residues: CASSVENTGELFF.

The genes are TRBV7-9 and TRBJ2-3; D perhaps matches TRBD1 (5 bases). The CDR3 has 13 residues. The V gene lost 5 bases and the J gene lost 6 bases, with 12 bases spanning the gap. Germline V CDR1 and CDR2: SEHNR, FQNEAQ (reference sequence). The CDR3 DNA sequence: TGTGCCAGCAGCCTTTCCCAGGGTGATACGCAGTATTTT. The encoded protein is CASSLSQGDTQYF.

In this sample, this clone turned up a few times. The DNA of the CDR3 is TGTGCCAGCAAACCAGGGACAGGTTACACCGGGGAGCTGTTTTTT. Translation: CASKPGTGYTGELFF. V and J are TRBV5-6 and TRBJ2-2; 8 nucleotides align to TRBD1. The CDR3 sequence is 15 residues long. Unmatched junction bases numbered 7, after V lost 6 bases and J lost 3 bases. Germline values: CDR1 SGHDT, CDR2 YYEEEE. The complete variable domain, with remaining parts taken from reference TRBV5-6 and TRBJ2-2, reads DAGVTQSPTHLIKTRGQQVTLRCSPKSGHDTVSWYQQALGQGPQFIFQYYEEEERQRGNFPDRFSGHQFPNYSSELNVNALLLGDSALYLCASKPGTGYTGELFFGEGSRLTVL.

The chain carries TRBV18 and TRBJ2-1; 9 bases agree with TRBD2. J gave up 8 bases and V 3 bases, and 11 bases lay outside the gene matches. This CDR3 is built from 16 residues. Per germline, CDR1 KGHSH and CDR2 LQKENI. CDR3 DNA: TGTGCCAGCTCACCCGGCGGGACTAGCTATTTCGATGAGCAGTTCTTC. Its protein is CASSPGGTSYFDEQFF.

This chain connects TRBV7-2 to TRBJ2-1; 7 bases are shared with TRBD2. Germline values: CDR1 SGHTA, CDR2 FQGNSA. The CDR3 is 14 residues long. V lost 3 bases, J lost 6 bases, and 5 bases stayed unmatched. This chain's CDR3 is CASSLGLPTNEQFF. CDR3 nucleotide sequence: TGTGCCAGCAGCTTGGGACTACCTACCAATGAGCAGTTCTTC. Looking up the rest from reference TRBV7-2 and TRBJ2-1 gives the full variable domain: GAGVSQSPSNKVTEKGKDVELRCDPISGHTALYWYRQSLGQGLEFLIYFQGNSAPDKSGLPSDRFSAERTGGSVSTLTIQRTQQEDSAVYLCASSLGLPTNEQFFGPGTRLTVL.

This clone was picked up a small number of times. This chain's CDR3 is CASSYVTDEQFF. Written as DNA, the CDR3 is TGTGCCAGCAGTTACGTAACGGATGAGCAGTTCTTC. This sequence joins TRBV28 and TRBJ2-1; D is undetermined. The germline CDR1 and CDR2 sequences are MDHEN and SYDVKM. V lost 4 bases and J lost 8, with 9 bases in between. The CDR3 consists of 12 residues. Full variable domain (outside the CDR3, taken from reference TRBV28 and TRBJ2-1): DVKVTQSSRYLVKRTGEKVFLECVQDMDHENMFWYRQDPGLGLRLIYFSYDVKMKEKGDIPEGYSVSREKKERFSLILESASTNQTSMYLCASSYVTDEQFFGPGTRLTVL.

This clone was recorded a few times. V usage is TRBV7-2 and J usage is TRBJ2-7, with D unclear. The CDR3 totals 12 residues. Germline V gene lookup returns CDR1 SGHTA and CDR2 FQGNSA. The V and J ends lost 1 base and 6 bases respectively, with 7 bases between them. Here the CDR3 DNA reads TGTGCCAGCAGCTTAGTCCTTTTCGAGCAGTACTTC. Its translation: CASSLVLFEQYF.

The V gene is TRBV7-9, the J gene TRBJ2-7, with D maybe TRBD2 (6 bases). The CDR3 runs to 13 residues. Trimming pared 3 bases from V and 4 bases from J, leaving 10 bases between. Germline CDR1 SEHNR, CDR2 FQNEAQ (reference sequence). CDR3 loop: CASSLTRTYEQYF. The CDR3 nucleotides are TGTGCCAGCAGCTTGACTAGGACATACGAGCAGTACTTC.

This clone has only a few counts. The rearrangement links TRBV7-3 to TRBJ2-2; unclear D gene. CDR1 is SGHTA and CDR2 is FQGTGA in the germline V gene. V lost 5 bases, J lost 4 bases, and 8 bases lay in between. CDR3 size: 13 residues. The CDR3 DNA is TGTGCCAGCAGCACCACACCCACCGGGGAGCTGTTTTTT. It translates to CASSTTPTGELFF.

The chain employs TRBV15 and TRBJ1-4; D perhaps matches TRBD1 (6 bases). V lost 2 bases and J 8 bases, leaving 18 bases between the germline ends. This CDR3 has 16 amino acids. CDR1 is LNHNV, CDR2 YYDKDF, per germline (reference sequence). This CDR3 is CATSRSGQLNGEKLFF. The CDR3 region has the DNA TGTGCCACCAGCAGATCCGGACAGCTTAATGGGGAAAAACTGTTTTTT.

The gene calls are TRBV2 and TRBJ1-3; D not resolved. V was clipped by 7 bases and J by 0 bases, with 13 bases between them. Per germline, CDR1 SNHLY and CDR2 FYNNEI. The CDR3 has 15 amino acids. The CDR3 is CASTLDLPSGNTIYF. In DNA form, the CDR3 reads TGTGCCAGCACCTTGGACCTTCCCTCTGGAAACACCATATATTTT.

The chain is built from TRBV28 and TRBJ1-2, with 8 bases aligning to TRBD1. After removal of 4 bases from V and 4 bases from J, the junction contained 5 bases not matched to a gene. Germline V gene data show CDR1 as MDHEN and CDR2 as SYDVKM. This CDR3 has 14 residues. CDR3 sequence reads: CASSSMDRAYGYTF. Written as DNA, the CDR3 is TGTGCCAGCAGTTCAATGGACAGGGCCTATGGCTACACCTTC.